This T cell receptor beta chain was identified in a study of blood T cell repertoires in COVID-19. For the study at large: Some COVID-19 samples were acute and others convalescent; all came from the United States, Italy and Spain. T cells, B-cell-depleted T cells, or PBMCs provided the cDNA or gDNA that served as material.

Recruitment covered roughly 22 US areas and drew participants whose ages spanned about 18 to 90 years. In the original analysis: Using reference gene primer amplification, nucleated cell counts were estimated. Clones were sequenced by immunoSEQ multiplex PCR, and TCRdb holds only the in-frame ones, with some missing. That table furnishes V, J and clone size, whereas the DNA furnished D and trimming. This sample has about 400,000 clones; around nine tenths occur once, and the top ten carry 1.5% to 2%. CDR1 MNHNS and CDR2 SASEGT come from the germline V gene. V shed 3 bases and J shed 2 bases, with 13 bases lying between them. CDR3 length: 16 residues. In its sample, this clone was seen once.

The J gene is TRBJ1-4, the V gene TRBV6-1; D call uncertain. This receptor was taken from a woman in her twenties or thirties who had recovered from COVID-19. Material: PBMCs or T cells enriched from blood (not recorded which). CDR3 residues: CASSDSGGVTNEKLFF. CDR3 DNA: TGTGCCAGCAGTGATTCGGGTGGAGTGACTAATGAAAAACTGTTTTTT.